This T cell receptor beta chain was found in a study of T cells after posttransplantation cyclophosphamide. A note on this clone: Its antigen is currently unknown.

Findings and caveats of the study: Donor CD8+ memory clones often dominated recipient blood repertoires at later times. Recipient CMV seropositivity and CMV reactivation strongly tracked TRB clonality.

Peripheral blood was collected from the related graft donor on the marrow donation day. Produced via immunoSEQ multiplex PCR; TCRdb's table is partial and in-frame only. The top ten clones hold about 3.5% of a sample with about 28,000 clones, 86% of them seen once. The CDR3 spans 10 residues. The ends were cut back, 8 bases at V and 10 bases at J, with 14 bases in the middle. Germline V gene sequence: CDR1 SQVTM, CDR2 ANQGSEA. The origin of this receptor is a man aged 50-59 years. Input material: PBMCs. J is TRBJ1-2 and V is TRBV29-1; no firm D call. CDR3 loop: CSTLRETYTF. The CDR3 coding sequence is TGCAGCACCCTGAGGGAGACCTACACCTTC. The whole variable domain, remainder taken from reference TRBV29-1 and TRBJ1-2, is SAVISQKPSRDICQRGTSLTIQCQVDSQVTMMFWYRQQPGQSLTLIATANQGSEATYESGFVIDKFPISRPNLTFSTLTVSNMSPEDSSIYLCSTLRETYTFGSGTRLTVV.